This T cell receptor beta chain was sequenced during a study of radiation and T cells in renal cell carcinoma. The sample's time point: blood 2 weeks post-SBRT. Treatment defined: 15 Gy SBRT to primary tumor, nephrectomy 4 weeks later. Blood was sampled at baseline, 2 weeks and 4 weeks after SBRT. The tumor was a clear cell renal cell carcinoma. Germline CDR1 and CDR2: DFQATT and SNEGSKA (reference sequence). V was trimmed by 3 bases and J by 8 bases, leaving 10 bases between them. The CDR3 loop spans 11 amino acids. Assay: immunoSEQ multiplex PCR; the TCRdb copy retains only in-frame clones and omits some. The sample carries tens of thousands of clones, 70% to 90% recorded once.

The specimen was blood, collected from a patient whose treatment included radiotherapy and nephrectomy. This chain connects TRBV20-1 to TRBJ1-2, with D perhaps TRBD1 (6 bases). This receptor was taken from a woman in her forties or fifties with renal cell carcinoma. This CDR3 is CSARDSGGYTF. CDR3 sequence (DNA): TGCAGTGCTAGGGACAGCGGAGGCTACACCTTC.